Each of the 8 T cell receptor beta chains below was sequenced from the same sample in a study of blood T cell repertoires in COVID-19. The repertoire was sequenced with immunoSEQ multiplex PCR; TCRdb's copy has only in-frame clones and lacks some. The table lists some 87,000 clones, over 60% of them singletons. Material: peripheral blood. These receptors came from a man aged 50 to 60 who had recovered from COVID-19.

The chain joins TRBV5-5 to TRBJ2-6; TRBD2 is a possible D gene (5 bases). V was clipped by 4 bases and J by 3 bases, with 14 bases between them. Germline V gene data show CDR1 as SGHKS and CDR2 as YYEKEE (reference sequence). This CDR3 contains 16 residues. This CDR3 reads CASSQSTRIGANVLTF. The CDR3 DNA is TGTGCCAGCAGCCAGTCTACTAGGATTGGGGCCAACGTCCTGACTTTC.

This clone has a handful of counts. Other DNA sequences in the sample encode the same CDR3. V usage is TRBV10-3 and J usage is TRBJ1-5; perhaps TRBD1 as D (6 bases). Germline lookup yields CDR1 ENHRY and CDR2 SYGVKD. CDR3 length: 15 amino acids. V was shortened by 0 bases and J by 4 bases, with 10 bases between the two germline ends. The CDR3 region is CAISESGGRNQPQHF. As DNA, the CDR3 is TGTGCCATCAGTGAGTCAGGGGGTCGTAATCAGCCCCAGCATTTT.

The V gene is TRBV24-1, the J gene TRBJ2-5; 9 nucleotides match TRBD1. The CDR3 runs 15 residues. Unmatched junction bases numbered 6, after V lost 3 bases and J lost 5 bases. Per germline, CDR1 KGHDR and CDR2 SFDVKD. The CDR3 here is CATSDPWTGAETQYF. CDR3 sequence (DNA): TGTGCCACCAGTGATCCTTGGACAGGGGCGGAGACCCAGTACTTC.

This clone was counted once. The gene calls are TRBV2 and TRBJ1-4; perhaps TRBD1 as D (6 bases). This CDR3 is 14 amino acids long. Germline assignment: CDR1 SNHLY and CDR2 FYNNEI. Deletions cut 6 bases from V and 5 bases from J, with 13 bases between. CDR3 sequence (DNA): TGTGCCAGCAGCGGTACAGGGCAGAATGAAAAACTGTTTTTT. Translated: CASSGTGQNEKLFF. Complete variable domain (other parts from reference TRBV2 and TRBJ1-4): EPEVTQTPSHQVTQMGQEVILRCVPISNHLYFYWYRQILGQKVEFLVSFYNNEISEKSEIFDDQFSVERPDGSNFTLKIRSTKLEDSAMYFCASSGTGQNEKLFFGSGTQLSVL.

The sample holds one count of this clone. The chain has TRBV30 and TRBJ1-5; D might be TRBD1 (6 bases). V dropped 2 bases and J dropped 6 bases, with 11 bases sitting between them. The germline gives CDR1 GTSNPN, CDR2 SVGIG (reference sequence). The CDR3 runs 13 residues. CDR3 sequence reads: CAWSLGAGQPQHF. DNA for the CDR3: TGTGCCTGGAGTCTGGGGGCAGGTCAGCCCCAGCATTTT.

The rearrangement links TRBV6-2 or TRBV6-3 to TRBJ1-6, with 9 bases matching TRBD1. The germline CDR1 and CDR2 sequences are MNHEY and SVGEGT. CDR3 size: 13 residues. V trimming: 5 bases; J trimming: 7 bases; junction bases outside the gene matches: 0. The CDR3 sequence: CASSGQGNSPLHF. DNA for the CDR3: TGTGCCAGCAGTGGACAGGGGAATTCACCCCTCCACTTT.

The chain uses TRBV6-5 and TRBJ1-5; 8 positions match TRBD1. CDR3 length equals 14 residues. The ends lost 6 bases at V and 7 bases at J; junction bases unmatched: 8. Germline values: CDR1 MNHEY, CDR2 SVGAGI. In nucleotides, the CDR3 is TGTGCCAGCAGGGACCGACAGGGGCGGCAGCCCCAGCATTTT. This sequence encodes CASRDRQGRQPQHF.

This clone has a handful of counts. CDR3 loop: CAISAWTDNEAFF. CDR3 nucleotides: TGTGCCATCAGTGCCTGGACAGACAATGAAGCTTTCTTT. This rearrangement joins TRBV10-3 to TRBJ1-1; the D gene is possibly TRBD1 (6 bases). V gave up 4 bases and J gave up 7 bases, with 13 bases separating them. CDR1 and CDR2 (germline): ENHRY, SYGVKD. The CDR3 length is 13 residues.